These 14 T cell receptor beta chains originate from one sample sequenced in a study of Graves' ophthalmopathy and Graves' hyperthyroidism. The sequenced template was RNA, covering the TCR beta CDR3 region. The first-round RT-PCR employed HTBI primers together with the Qiagen OneStep RT-PCR kit. A multiplex PCR was then performed as the second round. MiXCR, run by TCRdb on the multiplex PCR reads, gives a single entry per CDR3 protein. The sample includes 340,000 or so distinct CDR3 sequences, roughly a sixth of them seen just once. The sequenced sample was peripheral blood. The receptor source for this set is an adult man with Graves' ophthalmopathy.

This clonotype was recorded many times. V is TRBV20-1 and J is TRBJ2-7, with D perhaps TRBD1 or TRBD2 (5 bases each). The germline gives CDR1 DFQATT, CDR2 SNEGSKA (reference sequence). This CDR3 spans 14 amino acids. Trimming took off 5 bases at V and 3 bases at J, with 17 bases between the two ends. The CDR3 DNA follows: TGCAGTGCTTACAGGATTGGGGACGTCTACGAGCAGTACTTC. This gives the protein CSAYRIGDVYEQYF.

This clonotype was counted ten times or more. The chain employs TRBV7-2 and TRBJ1-6; 10 bases are shared with TRBD1. Germline V gives CDR1 SGHTA, CDR2 FQGNSA. The CDR3 extends over 14 amino acids. The V segment lost 8 bases and the J segment 7 bases; nucleotides outside the gene matches: 5. CDR3 nucleotide sequence: TGTGCCAGCGGACAGGGGGGTCCGAATTCACCCCTCCACTTT. Translation gives CASGQGGPNSPLHF.

In its sample, this clonotype was seen many times. This chain connects TRBV5-1 to TRBJ1-2; TRBD1 agrees at 7 bases. Germline CDR1 SGHRS, CDR2 YFSETQ. This CDR3 comprises 14 residues. J was trimmed by 5 bases and V by 4 bases; bases with no gene match: 8. For the CDR3, the DNA is TGCGCCAGCAGCGGGGACACAGGGGTATATGGCTACACCTTC. It translates to CASSGDTGVYGYTF.

This clonotype was recorded many times. The V and J genes are TRBV5-1 and TRBJ1-1; 7 bases match TRBD1. In germline, CDR1 is SGHRS, CDR2 YFSETQ. V shed 0 bases and J 4 bases; nucleotides not matched to a gene: 6. The CDR3 totals 15 residues. This CDR3 reads CASSLVWSGGTEAFF. Written as DNA, the CDR3 is TGCGCCAGCAGCTTGGTTTGGTCAGGGGGCACTGAAGCTTTCTTT.

This clonotype was found many times. The rearrangement joins TRBV12-3 or TRBV12-4 to TRBJ1-1; unclear D gene. The V end was cut by 3 bases, the J end by 1 base, with 12 bases between. The CDR3 covers 15 residues. The CDR3 DNA follows: TGTGCCAGCAGTTTCCGTCTACGAACGAACACTGAAGCTTTCTTT. Amino acid sequence: CASSFRLRTNTEAFF.

This clonotype was seen ten or more times. The chain is built from TRBV19 and TRBJ1-5; no reliable D call. Trimming took 7 bases from V and 7 from J, leaving 14 bases between them. This CDR3 has 13 amino acids. Germline assignment: CDR1 LNHDA and CDR2 SQIVND (reference sequence). The CDR3 DNA reads TGTGCCAGTACCAATGGTCCTGGCCAGCCCCAGCATTTT. Translated, it gives CASTNGPGQPQHF.

This clonotype was counted a single time. A much larger clonotype is one base distant, so this may be a read error. The CDR3 does not close with the conserved phenylalanine or tryptophan, likely indicating a read error. V gene TRBV11-3 combines with J gene TRBJ2-2; tentative D call: TRBD1 (5 bases). V gave up 4 bases and J gave up 9 bases, with 18 bases separating them. CDR1 is SGHNT, CDR2 YENEEA, per germline. The CDR3 sequence is 15 residues long. CDR3 in DNA: TGTGCCAGCAGCTCCGACGTAGGGGTAGACCGGGAGCTGTTTCTT. Protein sequence: CASSSDVGVDRELFL.

This clonotype was counted ten times or more. The rearrangement uses TRBV6-5 and TRBJ1-5; 12 bases are shared with TRBD1. The CDR3 has 16 amino acids. In germline, CDR1 is MNHEY, CDR2 SVGAGI. The trim removed 4 bases at V and 3 bases at J, leaving 4 bases unmatched. CDR3 sequence (DNA): TGTGCCAGCAGTTCGGGACAGGGGGCAATCAATCAGCCCCAGCATTTT. It yields the protein CASSSGQGAINQPQHF.

The table lists this clonotype with many counts. Since a much larger clone is just one base distant, this may be a read error. The V call is TRBV6-2 or TRBV6-3, the J call TRBJ2-7, with D hard to call. The CDR3 extends over 14 amino acids. Germline CDR1 reads MNHEY; CDR2 reads SVGEGT. CDR3 bases: TGTGCCAGCAGTTACTACAGTGGTGCCTACGGGCAGTACTTC. This codes for CASSYYSGAYGQYF.

This clonotype came up many times. This sequence joins TRBV11-1 and TRBJ2-4; possible D gene TRBD2, 6 bases. The germline V and J ends were trimmed by 4 bases and 7 bases, with 17 bases remaining between them. There are 15 residues in the CDR3. Germline assignment: CDR1 SGHAT and CDR2 FQDESV (reference sequence). CDR3: CASSSRRDRSNIQYF. CDR3 sequence (DNA): TGTGCCAGCAGCTCCCGGAGGGACCGGTCGAACATTCAGTACTTC.

The table lists this clonotype with many counts. The chain joins TRBV20-1 to TRBJ1-2, with 7 bases lining up with TRBD1. The ends lost 5 bases at V and 8 bases at J; junction bases unmatched: 8. Germline V lookup: CDR1 DFQATT, CDR2 SNEGSKA (reference sequence). CDR3 length: 12 residues. CDR3 residues: CSAWDSPRGYTF. The CDR3 nucleotides read TGCAGTGCTTGGGACAGCCCTAGGGGCTACACCTTC.

This clonotype was observed many times. J is TRBJ2-7 and V is TRBV29-1; TRBD1 might be the D (6 bases). With 5 bases removed from V and 6 bases from J, the gap between germline ends came to 11 bases. CDR1 and CDR2 from the germline V gene are SQVTM and ANQGSEA. This CDR3 has 11 residues. CDR3 DNA sequence: TGCAGCGTTCAGGGGTTGGGCGAGCAGTACTTC. Translating it yields CSVQGLGEQYF.

This clonotype was detected many times. This chain connects TRBV2 to TRBJ1-1; 7 bases are shared with TRBD1. Germline lookup yields CDR1 SNHLY and CDR2 FYNNEI. J was trimmed by 5 bases and V by 5 bases; bases with no gene match: 8. The CDR3 runs to 14 residues. CDR3 sequence reads: CASSIKGAGTEAFF. The CDR3 DNA reads as TGTGCCAGCAGTATCAAGGGGGCCGGGACTGAAGCTTTCTTT.

In DNA form, the CDR3 reads TGTGCCAGCATCCTTTACGTGGGAGAGGGAGGTCGGGGTCAAAAGACCCAGTACTTC. This sequence encodes CASILYVGEGGRGQKTQYF. The chain joins TRBV27 to TRBJ2-5, with D possibly matching TRBD2 (6 bases). CDR1 and CDR2 from the germline V gene are MNHEY and SMNVEV (reference sequence). The CDR3 has 19 amino acids. V was pared by 7 bases and J by 6 bases, with 33 bases between.